This paragraph reports one T cell receptor (beta chain). As yet, its antigen is unknown. The data were taken from a study of monozygotic twins with cystic fibrosis. Sequencing was performed with immunoSEQ multiplex PCR; in TCRdb, only in-frame clones are kept and a portion is missing. The sample contains around 36,000 clones, roughly three fifths of which appear only once. Looked up from germline, CDR1 is GTSNPN and CDR2 is SVGIG (reference sequence). Trimming shortened V by 2 bases and J by 5 bases, and 9 bases separated the two germline ends. The CDR3 sequence is 13 residues long. The study's findings and limits: Low clonality (median roughly 0.0087) suggested a mostly naive repertoire. In this small cohort, shared CDR3 numbers showed no association with age, concordance or disease severity. In 13 of 16 pairs, V gene usage was closest to the co-twin's. Monozygotic CF twin pairs shared significantly more nucleotide-identical clonotypes than unrelated CF individuals did.

The chain employs TRBV30 and TRBJ2-2; D is uncertain. The TCR sequence derives from a girl aged 5-17 years with cystic fibrosis. Sequences were obtained from blood. The CDR3 bases are TGTGCCTGGAGTTCCCATGATACCGGGGAGCTGTTTTTT. Residues: CAWSSHDTGELFF.